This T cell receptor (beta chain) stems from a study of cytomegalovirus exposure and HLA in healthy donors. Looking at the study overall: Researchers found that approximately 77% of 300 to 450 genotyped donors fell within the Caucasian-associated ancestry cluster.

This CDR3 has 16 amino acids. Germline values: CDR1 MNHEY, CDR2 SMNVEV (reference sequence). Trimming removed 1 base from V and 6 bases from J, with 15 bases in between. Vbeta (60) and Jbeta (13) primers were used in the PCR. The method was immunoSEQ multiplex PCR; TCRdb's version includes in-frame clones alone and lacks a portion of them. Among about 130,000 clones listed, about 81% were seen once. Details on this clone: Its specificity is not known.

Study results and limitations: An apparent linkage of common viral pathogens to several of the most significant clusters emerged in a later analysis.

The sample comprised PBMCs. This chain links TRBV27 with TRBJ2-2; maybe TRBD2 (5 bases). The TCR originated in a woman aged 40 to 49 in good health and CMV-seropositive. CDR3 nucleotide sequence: TGTGCCAGCAGTTTATATTCCGGGGAGTCGGCCGGGGAGCTGTTTTTT. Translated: CASSLYSGESAGELFF.